This TCR beta chain was observed in a study of CD8+CD57+ T cells in acquired aplastic anemia. Whoever was chosen for sequencing had shown CD8+CD57+ cell expansion by flow cytometry. This CDR3 is 15 amino acids long. Germline V gives CDR1 SQVTM, CDR2 ANQGSEA. V shed 3 bases and J shed 1 base, with 13 bases lying between them. For CDR3 and TCR beta VDJ profiling, genomic DNA was the template used. TCRdb redid the calling of the reads with MiXCR, one entry per CDR3 protein. The table lists hundreds of thousands of distinct CDR3 sequences, around 43% of them singletons. The source is a human donor with aplastic anemia. Sequenced material: sorted CD4+, CD8+, or CD8+CD57+ T cells (not recorded which) from PBMCs. The chain joins TRBV29-1 to TRBJ2-1, with D perhaps TRBD1 or TRBD2 (6 bases each). CDR3 amino acids: CSVEGGAGSYNEQFF. The CDR3 bases are TGCAGCGTTGAGGGGGGCGCGGGATCCTACAATGAGCAGTTCTTC.